This T cell receptor beta chain derives from a study of CD8+CD57+ T cells in acquired aplastic anemia. Study-level background: Each DNA sample taken from sorted CD4+ and CD8+ cells came to approximately 3 ug on average.

For CDR3 and TCR beta VDJ profiling, genomic DNA was the template used. TCRdb recomputed calls from the reads with MiXCR, one row per CDR3 protein. The repertoire holds about 170,000 distinct CDR3 sequences, 55% to 80% seen once, with less than 55% in the top ten. The CDR3 totals 15 residues. CDR1 MGHRA and CDR2 YSYEKL come from the germline V gene. Trimming at V came to 4 bases and at J to 3 bases, leaving 9 bases not matched to a gene. This clonotype was observed at least ten times. The specimen sequenced was sorted CD4+, CD8+, or CD8+CD57+ T cells (not recorded which) from PBMCs. The chain recombines TRBV4-1 with TRBJ2-7, with 7 bases aligning to TRBD1. This sequence originates from a human donor in good health. In nucleotides, the CDR3 is TGCGCCAGCAGCCTACACCGGGACAGCTTCTACGAGCAGTACTTC. Protein sequence: CASSLHRDSFYEQYF.